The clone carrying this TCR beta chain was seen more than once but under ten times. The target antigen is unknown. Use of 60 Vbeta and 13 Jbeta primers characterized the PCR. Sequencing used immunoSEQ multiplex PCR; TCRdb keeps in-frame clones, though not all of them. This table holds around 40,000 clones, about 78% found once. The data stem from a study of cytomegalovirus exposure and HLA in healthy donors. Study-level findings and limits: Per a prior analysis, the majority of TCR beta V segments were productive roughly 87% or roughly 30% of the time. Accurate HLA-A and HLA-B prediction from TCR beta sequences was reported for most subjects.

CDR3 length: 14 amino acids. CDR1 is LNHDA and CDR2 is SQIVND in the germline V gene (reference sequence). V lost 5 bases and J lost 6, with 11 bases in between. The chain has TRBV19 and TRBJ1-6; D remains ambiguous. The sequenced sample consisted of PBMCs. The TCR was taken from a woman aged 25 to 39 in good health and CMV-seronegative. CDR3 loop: CASSRPAGNSPLHF. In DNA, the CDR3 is TGTGCCAGTAGTCGGCCCGCGGGTAATTCACCCCTCCACTTT.